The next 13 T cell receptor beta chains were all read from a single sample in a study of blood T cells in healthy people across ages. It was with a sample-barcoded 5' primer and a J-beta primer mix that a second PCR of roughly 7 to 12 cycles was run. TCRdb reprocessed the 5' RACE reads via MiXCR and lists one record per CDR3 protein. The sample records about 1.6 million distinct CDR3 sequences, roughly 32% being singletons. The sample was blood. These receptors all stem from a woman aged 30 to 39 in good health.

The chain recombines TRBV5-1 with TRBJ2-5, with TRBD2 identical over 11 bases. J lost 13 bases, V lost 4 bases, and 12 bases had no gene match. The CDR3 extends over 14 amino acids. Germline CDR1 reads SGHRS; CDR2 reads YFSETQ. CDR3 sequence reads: CASSRGTSGLDAYF. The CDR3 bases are TGCGCCAGCAGCCGAGGGACTAGCGGACTTGATGCGTACTTC.

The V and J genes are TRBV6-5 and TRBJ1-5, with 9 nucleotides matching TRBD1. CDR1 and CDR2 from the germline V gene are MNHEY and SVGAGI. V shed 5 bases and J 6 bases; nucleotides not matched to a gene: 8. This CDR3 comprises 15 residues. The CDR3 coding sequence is TGTGCCAGCAGTAGGGGGACAGGGTCTATTCAGCCCCAGCATTTT. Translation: CASSRGTGSIQPQHF.

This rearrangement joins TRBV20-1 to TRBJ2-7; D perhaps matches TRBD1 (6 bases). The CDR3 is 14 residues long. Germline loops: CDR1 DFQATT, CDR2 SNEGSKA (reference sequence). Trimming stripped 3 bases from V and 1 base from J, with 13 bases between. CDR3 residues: CSASPTGPSYEQYF. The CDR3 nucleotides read TGCAGTGCTAGTCCGACAGGCCCTTCCTACGAGCAGTACTTC.

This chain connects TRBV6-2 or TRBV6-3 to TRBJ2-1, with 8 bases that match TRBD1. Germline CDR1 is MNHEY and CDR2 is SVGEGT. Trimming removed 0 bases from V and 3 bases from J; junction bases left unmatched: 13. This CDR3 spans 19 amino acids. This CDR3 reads CASSYSISGGLLGYNEQFF. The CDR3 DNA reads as TGTGCCAGCAGTTACTCGATATCAGGGGGCCTTTTGGGCTACAATGAGCAGTTCTTC.

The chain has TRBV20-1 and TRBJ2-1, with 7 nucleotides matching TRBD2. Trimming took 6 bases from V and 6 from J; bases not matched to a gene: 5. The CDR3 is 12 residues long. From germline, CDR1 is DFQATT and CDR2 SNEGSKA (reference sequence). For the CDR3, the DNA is TGCAGTGCCGACCCGGGGGGCAATGAGCAGTTCTTC. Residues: CSADPGGNEQFF.

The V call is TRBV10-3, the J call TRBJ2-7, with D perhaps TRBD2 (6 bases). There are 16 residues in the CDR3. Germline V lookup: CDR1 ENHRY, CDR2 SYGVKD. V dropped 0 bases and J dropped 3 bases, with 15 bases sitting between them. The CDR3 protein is CAISESSLAEFYEQYF. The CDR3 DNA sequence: TGTGCCATCAGTGAGTCCTCTTTAGCGGAGTTCTACGAGCAGTACTTC.

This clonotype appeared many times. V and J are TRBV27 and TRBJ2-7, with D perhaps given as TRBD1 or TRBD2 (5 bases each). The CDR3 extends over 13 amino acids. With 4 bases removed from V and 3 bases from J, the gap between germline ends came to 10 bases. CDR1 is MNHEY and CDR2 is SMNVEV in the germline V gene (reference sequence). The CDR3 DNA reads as TGTGCCAGCAGTTGGGGACCCAACTACGAGCAGTACTTC. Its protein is CASSWGPNYEQYF.

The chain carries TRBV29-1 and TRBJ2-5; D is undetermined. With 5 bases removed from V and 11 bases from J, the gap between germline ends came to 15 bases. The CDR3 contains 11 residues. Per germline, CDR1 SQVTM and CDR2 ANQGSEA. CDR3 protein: CSVQRNNEQYF. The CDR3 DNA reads TGCAGCGTTCAGAGAAACAATGAGCAGTACTTC.

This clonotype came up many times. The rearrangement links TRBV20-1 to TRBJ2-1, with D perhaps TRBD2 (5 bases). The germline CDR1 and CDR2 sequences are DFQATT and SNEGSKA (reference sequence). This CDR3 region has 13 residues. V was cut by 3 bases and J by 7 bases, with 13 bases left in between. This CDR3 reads CSASSPGENEQFF. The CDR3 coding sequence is TGCAGTGCTAGCTCCCCTGGGGAGAATGAGCAGTTCTTC.

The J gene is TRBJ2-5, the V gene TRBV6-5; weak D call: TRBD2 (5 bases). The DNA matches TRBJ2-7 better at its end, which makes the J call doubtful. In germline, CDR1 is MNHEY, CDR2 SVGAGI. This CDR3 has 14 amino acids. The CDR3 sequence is CASSYRRSGYEQYF. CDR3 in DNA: TGTGCCAGCAGTTACCGCCGATCGGGGTACGAGCAGTACTTC.

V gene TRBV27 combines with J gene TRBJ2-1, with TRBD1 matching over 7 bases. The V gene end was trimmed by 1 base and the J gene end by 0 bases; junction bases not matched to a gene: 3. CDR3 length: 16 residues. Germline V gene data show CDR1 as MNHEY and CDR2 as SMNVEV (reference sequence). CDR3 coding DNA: TGTGCCAGCAGTTTATTGTCAGGGGGCTCCTACAATGAGCAGTTCTTC. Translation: CASSLLSGGSYNEQFF.

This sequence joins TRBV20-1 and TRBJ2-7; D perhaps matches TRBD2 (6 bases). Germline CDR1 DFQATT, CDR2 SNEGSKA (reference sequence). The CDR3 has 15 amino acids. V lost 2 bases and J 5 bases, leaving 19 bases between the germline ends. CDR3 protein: CSARKDYPLADEQYF. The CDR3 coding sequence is TGCAGTGCTAGAAAGGACTACCCACTAGCCGACGAGCAGTACTTC.

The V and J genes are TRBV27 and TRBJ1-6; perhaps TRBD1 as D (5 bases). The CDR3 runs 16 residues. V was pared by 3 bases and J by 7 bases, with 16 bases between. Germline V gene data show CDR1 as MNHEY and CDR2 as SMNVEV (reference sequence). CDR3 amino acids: CASSLVPGRRNSPLHF. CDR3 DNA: TGTGCCAGCAGTTTGGTACCGGGACGGAGAAATTCACCCCTCCACTTT.